Sequencing of this T cell receptor beta chain was carried out in a study of blood T cell repertoires in COVID-19. CDR1 is MNHNY and CDR2 is SVGAGI in the germline V gene (reference sequence). Trimming removed 3 bases at V and 5 bases at J, with 13 bases between. The CDR3 has 15 amino acids. Per the authors' pipeline: From reference gene primer amplification, estimates of nucleated cell counts were derived. This table comes from immunoSEQ multiplex PCR, and its TCRdb copy is limited to in-frame clones, with some not included. V, J and clone size derive from that table, while D and trimming were established from the DNA sequence. The table includes about 100,000 clones, approximately 90% detected once.

The sequenced sample consisted of peripheral blood. The receptor was derived from a man between 45 and 60 years old with active COVID-19. The genes are TRBV6-6 and TRBJ1-4, with D perhaps matching TRBD1 (6 bases). The CDR3 reads CASSYSQGLNEKLFF. CDR3 sequence (DNA): TGTGCCAGCAGTTATTCCCAGGGGCTGAATGAAAAACTGTTTTTT.